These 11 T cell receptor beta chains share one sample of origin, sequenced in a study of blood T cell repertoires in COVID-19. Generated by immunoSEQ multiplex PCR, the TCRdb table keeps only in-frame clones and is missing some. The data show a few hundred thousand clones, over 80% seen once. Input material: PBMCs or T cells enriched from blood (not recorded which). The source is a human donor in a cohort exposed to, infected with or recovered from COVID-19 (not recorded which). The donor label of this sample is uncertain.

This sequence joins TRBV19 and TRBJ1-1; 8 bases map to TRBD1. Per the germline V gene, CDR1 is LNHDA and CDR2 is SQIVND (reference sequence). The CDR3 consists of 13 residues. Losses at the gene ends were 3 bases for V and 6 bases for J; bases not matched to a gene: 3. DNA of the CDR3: TGTGCCAGTAGTATGGACAGGGTGCCTGAAGCTTTCTTT. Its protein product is CASSMDRVPEAFF.

The CDR3 nucleotides read TGTGCCAGCAGCTTTTCCAGGGCTCCGGCGGGAAACACCATATATTTT. It encodes CASSFSRAPAGNTIYF. V usage is TRBV7-8 and J usage is TRBJ1-3; a weak D match, TRBD1 (5 bases). The CDR3 totals 16 residues. With 3 bases removed from V and 4 bases from J, the gap between germline ends came to 16 bases. CDR1 is SGHVS, CDR2 FQNEAQ, per germline.

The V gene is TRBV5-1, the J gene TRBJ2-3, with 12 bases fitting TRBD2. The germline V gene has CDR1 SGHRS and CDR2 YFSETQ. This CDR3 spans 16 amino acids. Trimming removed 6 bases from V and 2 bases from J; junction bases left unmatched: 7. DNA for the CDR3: TGCGCCAGCACACGGACTAGCGGGGACCCCACAGATACGCAGTATTTT. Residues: CASTRTSGDPTDTQYF.

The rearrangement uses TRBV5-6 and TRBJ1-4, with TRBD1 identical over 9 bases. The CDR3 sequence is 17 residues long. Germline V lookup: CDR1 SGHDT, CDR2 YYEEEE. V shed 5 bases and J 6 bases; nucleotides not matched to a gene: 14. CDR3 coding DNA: TGTGCCAGCAGTACCAACAGGGGGCTAGTGGGAGATGAAAAACTGTTTTTT. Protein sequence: CASSTNRGLVGDEKLFF.

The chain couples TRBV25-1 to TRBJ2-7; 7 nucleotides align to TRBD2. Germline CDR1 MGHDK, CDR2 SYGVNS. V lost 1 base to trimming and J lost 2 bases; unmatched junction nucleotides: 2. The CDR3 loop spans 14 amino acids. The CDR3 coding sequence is TGTGCCAGCAGTGAATGGGGAGGGACCTACGAGCAGTACTTC. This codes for CASSEWGGTYEQYF.

The CDR3, as DNA: TGTGCCAGCAGCGGCACGACAGGGAGCCGGGGAGCTTTCTTT. Protein sequence: CASSGTTGSRGAFF. The chain has TRBV9 and TRBJ1-1; 7 bases map to TRBD1. This CDR3 comprises 14 residues. Per germline, CDR1 SGDLS and CDR2 YYNGEE. Unmatched junction bases numbered 12, after V lost 3 bases and J lost 10 bases.

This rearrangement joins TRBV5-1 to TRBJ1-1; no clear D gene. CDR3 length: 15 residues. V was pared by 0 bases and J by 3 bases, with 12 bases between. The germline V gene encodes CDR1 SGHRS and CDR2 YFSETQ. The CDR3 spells CASSLGRDPDTEAFF. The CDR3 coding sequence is TGCGCCAGCAGCTTGGGCCGGGATCCGGACACTGAAGCTTTCTTT.

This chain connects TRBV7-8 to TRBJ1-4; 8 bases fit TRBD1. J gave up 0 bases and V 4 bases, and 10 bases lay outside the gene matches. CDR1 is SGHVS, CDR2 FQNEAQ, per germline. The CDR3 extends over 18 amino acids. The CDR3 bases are TGTGCCAGCAGCTACTGGACAGGGAGGACGCCAACTAATGAAAAACTGTTTTTT. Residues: CASSYWTGRTPTNEKLFF.

The CDR3: CAISDLGAYGYTF. CDR3 DNA: TGTGCCATCAGTGATCTAGGGGCCTATGGCTACACCTTC. The chain carries TRBV10-3 and TRBJ1-2, with D maybe TRBD1 (5 bases). CDR3 length: 13 residues. Germline loops: CDR1 ENHRY, CDR2 SYGVKD. The V end was cut by 3 bases, the J end by 4 bases, with 9 bases between.

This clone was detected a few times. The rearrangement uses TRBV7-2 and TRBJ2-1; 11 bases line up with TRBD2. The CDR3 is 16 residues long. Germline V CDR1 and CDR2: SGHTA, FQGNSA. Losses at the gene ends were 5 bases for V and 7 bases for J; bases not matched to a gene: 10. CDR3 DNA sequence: TGTGCCAGCAGCCGCGGGGCCCTAGCGGGGGGAAATGAGCAGTTCTTC. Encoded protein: CASSRGALAGGNEQFF. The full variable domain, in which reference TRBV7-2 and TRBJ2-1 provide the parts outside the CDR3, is GAGVSQSPSNKVTEKGKDVELRCDPISGHTALYWYRQSLGQGLEFLIYFQGNSAPDKSGLPSDRFSAERTGGSVSTLTIQRTQQEDSAVYLCASSRGALAGGNEQFFGPGTRLTVL.

The CDR3 sequence is CASNPIVNGELFF. As DNA, the CDR3 is TGTGCCAGTAACCCCATAGTCAACGGGGAGCTGTTTTTT. V and J are TRBV19 and TRBJ2-2; D unresolved. Trimming removed 7 bases at V and 7 bases at J, with 13 bases between. The CDR3 spans 13 residues. Germline CDR1 LNHDA, CDR2 SQIVND (reference sequence).